This T cell receptor beta chain comes out of a study of CD8+ T cells in alopecia areata (dated by TCRdb to 2016 to 2018). In terms of the full investigation: Treated patients were enrolled in an open-label pilot trial of oral tofacitinib, 5 to 10 mg twice daily, for moderate-to-severe alopecia areata. In both human patients and the C3H/HeJ mouse model, the study applied high-throughput TCRbeta sequencing to look at T cell clonal expansion in alopecia areata. Tofacitinib was administered for 6 to 18 months, and 6 months of follow-up off drug were then conducted to assess delayed response and recurrence. Scalp clonality was compared among normal scalp (n=4), patchy alopecia areata scalp (n=8), and alopecia totalis/universalis scalp (n=8). Patients on tofacitinib were biopsied at baseline and after 4 and 24 weeks of treatment, and several of the patients also had a later scalp biopsy. Disease severity in treated patients was measured with the SALT score, which quantifies the percentage of affected scalp surface area. RNA came from the PAXgene miRNA kit for fixed scalp, the miRNeasy kit for PBMCs, and the RNeasy kit for mouse skin. Human TCRbeta sequencing covered scalp tissue and sorted CD4+ and CD8+ peripheral blood T cells from patchy and totalis/universalis alopecia areata patients and healthy controls. immunoSEQ multiplex PCR using 35 Vbeta forward primers and 13 Jbeta reverse primers was used to amplify TCRbeta CDR3 regions. Overall results and qualifications from the work: The treated cohort was small, with a single nonresponder, so links between baseline CD8+ expansion and response need larger studies. Scalp TCR repertoire analysis is complicated because resident alphabeta T cells in normal human skin are also sequenced, whereas mouse skin is dominated by gammadelta T cells. With tofacitinib, both scalp clonality and the number of expanded CD8+ clones among the top 100 scalp clones went down significantly. TCR sequences shared between patients were less clear than in mice, possibly partly because of HLA diversity in the patient population. Higher clonality and more expanded CD8+ clones were observed in lesional scalp than in normal scalp, particularly in alopecia totalis/universalis, a finding suggestive of antigenic drive. During tofacitinib treatment, many expanded lesional clones remained in scalp and blood, and this persistence may partly explain relapse after treatment is stopped.

The treatment or condition tag for this specimen amounts to: oral pan-JAK inhibitor, 5-10 mg twice daily. Peripheral blood and lesional scalp punch biopsies were obtained from patients with alopecia areata. PBMCs were isolated by density centrifugation and stained for CD3, CD4 and CD8, after which CD4+ and CD8+ T cells were sorted on a FACSAria. A word on this clone: This clone's antigen is unknown. Base qualities are missing; no much larger clone stands one base away. This same CDR3 is encoded by further DNA sequences in the sample.

V was cut back by 0 bases and J by 4 bases, leaving a gap of 7 bases between them. From cysteine to phenylalanine, the CDR3 is 13 amino acids long. Just CDR3 DNA is preserved here, 39 bases in frame from base 1. CDR1 and CDR2, looked up from the germline V gene (reference sequence), are SGHNT and YYREEE. The library was prepared using the immunoSEQ multiplex PCR assay. To provide template for TCR sequencing, every sample had RNA extracted and reverse transcribed into cDNA. SuperScript III was used for first-strand cDNA synthesis, primed with a 2:1 mix of oligo-dT and random hexamers. Amplification bias was assessed with a synthetic immune receptor repertoire, and residual bias was removed computationally. Per the source publication's procedure: Raw reads were preprocessed to remove errors, and CDR3 was defined according to IMGT conventions as the region from the conserved cysteine to phenylalanine. To get clonality, Shannon entropy was normalized by log2 of the number of productive unique TCRs and the result was subtracted from 1. CD4 or CD8 identity of scalp clones was inferred by cross-referencing scalp TCRbeta sequences with sorted blood CD4 and CD8 repertoires. TCRdb carries this immuneACCESS record with in-frame sequences only. Its versions omit some clonotypes, under half of them owing to an unresolved V gene in the studies checked, with the rest unexplained. V and J calls and clone size are those listed in that table; D and trimming were worked out from the DNA. For this sample there are 200,000 to 250,000 clones; around two fifths appear just once. The ten largest make up about 2.6% of the sample.

The rearranged chain carries TRBV5-4 and TRBJ1-1; the D gene is unclear. The sample here was CD4+ T cells sorted from blood, taken between weeks 36 and 40, from a patient treated with tofacitinib. The TCR comes from a human donor with alopecia areata. The CDR3: CASSLGGGTEAFF. The DNA is TGTGCCAGCAGCTTGGGGGGAGGCACTGAAGCTTTCTTT.